This T cell receptor beta chain was captured by sequencing in a study of cytomegalovirus exposure and HLA in healthy donors. Findings and limits, study-wide: Certain sequence variants were highly shared and formed a cluster, and this cluster was likely a sequencing artifact. In a later analysis, 15,000 to 20,000 TCR beta sequences were associated with HLA alleles at 0.05 false discovery rate.

The PCR was carried out with 60 Vbeta primers and 13 Jbeta primers. The table came from immunoSEQ multiplex PCR; TCRdb's copy has only in-frame clones and leaves some out. The profile shows about 200,000 clones, roughly three quarters of them singletons. The donors comprised healthy bone marrow donors. The germline V gene has CDR1 MNHEY and CDR2 SVGAGI. The J segment lost 3 bases and the V segment lost 2 bases, leaving 2 bases of the junction unmatched. This CDR3 has 14 amino acids. Note on this clone: The antigen remains undetermined.

This clonotype originated in a man between 45 and 60 years old in good health and CMV-seronegative. The specimen was PBMCs. The chain is built from TRBV6-5 and TRBJ2-7, with 9 bases that match TRBD1. CDR3 region: CASSYRQGVYEQYF. In nucleotides, the CDR3 is TGTGCCAGCAGTTACCGACAGGGGGTCTACGAGCAGTACTTC.